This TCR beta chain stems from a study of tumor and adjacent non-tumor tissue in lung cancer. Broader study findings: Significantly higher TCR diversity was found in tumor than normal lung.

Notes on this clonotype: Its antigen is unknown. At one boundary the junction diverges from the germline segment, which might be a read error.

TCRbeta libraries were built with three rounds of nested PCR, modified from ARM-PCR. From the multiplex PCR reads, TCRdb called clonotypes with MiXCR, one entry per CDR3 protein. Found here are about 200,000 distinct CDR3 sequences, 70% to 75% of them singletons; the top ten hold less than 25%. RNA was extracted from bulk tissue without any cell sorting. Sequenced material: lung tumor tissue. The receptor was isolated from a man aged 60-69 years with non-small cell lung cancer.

Written as DNA, the CDR3 is TGTTCCAGCAGTTCAGGGGTAGGGAATTCACCCCTCCACTTT. It encodes CSSSSGVGNSPLHF. The J gene is TRBJ1-6, the V gene TRBV12-3 or TRBV12-4, with D perhaps matching TRBD1 (6 bases). This CDR3 is built from 14 residues.